This T cell receptor (beta chain) was obtained from a study of blood T cell repertoires in COVID-19. The V gene end was trimmed by 2 bases and the J gene end by 8 bases; junction bases not matched to a gene: 3. Germline CDR1 reads SGDLS; CDR2 reads YYNGEE. The CDR3 has 14 residues. Original processing notes: Estimates of nucleated cell counts were drawn from the amplification of reference gene primers. Profiled with immunoSEQ multiplex PCR; TCRdb holds only in-frame clones, not every one. That table is the source of V, J and clone size, and D and trimming were worked out from the DNA. The sample has around 450,000 clones, 70% to 90% seen once; the top ten hold roughly 2%.

The specimen was PBMCs or T cells enriched from blood (not recorded which). The clonotype originates from a woman in her late teens or twenties with acute COVID-19. V is TRBV9 and J is TRBJ2-4; TRBD1 aligns across 11 bases. CDR3 DNA: TGTGCCAGCAGCGTTGGGACAGGGGGGTACATTCAGTACTTC. This codes for CASSVGTGGYIQYF.